Given below is one T cell receptor (beta chain) in context. The sample is drawn from a study of shared clonotypes between healthy human individuals. Produced via immunoSEQ multiplex PCR; TCRdb's table is partial and in-frame only. The sample yields roughly 530,000 clones, approximately 95% seen once. Germline V lookup: CDR1 MGHRA, CDR2 YSYEKL. The ends lost 1 base at V and 4 bases at J; junction bases unmatched: 3. This CDR3 spans 15 amino acids. Sequencing was performed on naive CD4+ T cells sorted from blood. As to subset: CD45RA+ positively selected. The clonotype originates from a woman aged 25 to 39 in good health. The chain carries TRBV4-1 and TRBJ1-5; 8 nucleotides line up with TRBD1. Written as DNA, the CDR3 is TGCGCCAGCAGCCAAGTAACAGGGGGAAATCAGCCCCAGCATTTT. Translation gives CASSQVTGGNQPQHF.